This T cell receptor beta chain emerged from a study of T cell repertoires in cytomegalovirus infection. Study overall: Indications came from public TCR beta signatures; they pointed to CMV infection and to a matching HLA type.

Study-wide findings and caveats: The study found HLA-C-restricted CMV-specific TCR beta clonotypes dominating the ex vivo response.

The table lists this clonotype with many counts. The antigen is undetermined. One entry per CDR3 protein results from TCRdb running MiXCR on the reads. The sample has some 77,000 distinct CDR3 sequences; around 3.4% are singletons. The sample was PBMCs. The sequence was collected from a human donor in good health (CMV status not recorded). Some clones in this sample may be carry-over from other donors' samples.

The CDR3 is CASSLEGNTEAFF. CDR3 nucleotide sequence: TGTGCCAGCAGCTTAGAAGGGAACACTGAAGCTTTCTTT. The chain links TRBV7-9 to TRBJ1-1; no definite D call. CDR1 and CDR2 from the germline V gene are SEHNR and FQNEAQ (reference sequence). Trimming took off 1 base at V and 1 base at J, with 4 bases between the two ends. The CDR3 extends over 13 amino acids.